The 24 T cell receptor beta chains listed next were all sequenced from one sample in a study of blood T cell repertoires in COVID-19. Sequencing used immunoSEQ multiplex PCR; TCRdb keeps in-frame clones, though not all of them. The sample shows 350,000 to 400,000 clones, about 89% of them seen only once. Sequencing was done on a sample of PBMCs or T cells enriched from blood (not recorded which). These receptors came from a woman aged 40 to 49 who had been exposed to COVID-19.

This chain connects TRBV18 to TRBJ1-1, with 9 bases identical to TRBD1. Germline trimming cut 4 bases from V and 6 bases from J; bases unmatched to any gene: 6. CDR3 size: 14 residues. The germline gives CDR1 KGHSH, CDR2 LQKENI. The CDR3 sequence: CASSRRDRVPEAFF. CDR3 bases: TGTGCCAGCTCACGCCGGGACAGGGTGCCTGAAGCTTTCTTT.

The chain has TRBV11-2 and TRBJ2-3; TRBD2 matches 8 bases. CDR1 and CDR2 (germline): SGHAT, FQNNGV. CDR3 length equals 13 residues. Trimming removed 5 bases from V and 6 bases from J; junction bases left unmatched: 4. CDR3 coding DNA: TGTGCCAGCAGCCCCGGGGGGGTTGATACGCAGTATTTT. Translated: CASSPGGVDTQYF.

The chain carries TRBV15 and TRBJ1-5; D remains ambiguous. The CDR3 has 16 residues. Trimming removed 1 base from V and 2 bases from J, with 12 bases in between. Germline loops: CDR1 LNHNV, CDR2 YYDKDF (reference sequence). The CDR3, as DNA: TGTGCCACCAGCAGAGGAGGCTCGAGGGGCAATCAGCCCCAGCATTTT. This codes for CATSRGGSRGNQPQHF. Looking up the rest from reference TRBV15 and TRBJ1-5 gives the full variable domain: DAMVIQNPRYQVTQFGKPVTLSCSQTLNHNVMYWYQQKSSQAPKLLFHYYDKDFNNEADTPDNFQSRRPNTSFCFLDIRSPGLGDTAMYLCATSRGGSRGNQPQHFGDGTRLSIL.

This clone appeared once. The chain joins TRBV19 to TRBJ1-2; unclear D gene. Trimming shortened V by 0 bases and J by 6 bases, and 8 bases separated the two germline ends. CDR1 and CDR2 (germline): LNHDA, SQIVND (reference sequence). This CDR3 has 13 amino acids. CDR3 sequence: CASSIEGRHGYTF. For the CDR3, the DNA is TGTGCCAGTAGTATAGAAGGGAGGCATGGCTACACCTTC.

The chain joins TRBV6-1 to TRBJ1-2; 8 nucleotides align to TRBD1. CDR3 length equals 16 residues. Trimming cost V 1 base and J 4 bases; bases outside gene matches: 8. Germline assignment: CDR1 MNHNS and CDR2 SASEGT. The CDR3 sequence is CASSEDGRGLGYGYTF. The CDR3, as DNA: TGTGCCAGCAGTGAAGACGGCAGGGGGCTTGGCTATGGCTACACCTTC.

The rearrangement links TRBV3-1 (or the pseudogene TRBV3-2) to TRBJ1-1; D is perhaps TRBD1 (6 bases). The germline CDR1 and CDR2 sequences are LGHDT and YNNKEL (reference sequence). Trimming cost V 4 bases and J 3 bases, with 15 bases left between them. This CDR3 spans 15 amino acids. Written as DNA, the CDR3 is TGTGCCAGCAGCCGCCAGGACAGCACTTACACTGAAGCTTTCTTT. Its protein is CASSRQDSTYTEAFF.

The chain employs TRBV2 and TRBJ1-1, with a possible D match to TRBD1 (5 bases). This CDR3 has 14 residues. V was pared by 7 bases and J by 4 bases, with 16 bases between. Per the germline V gene, CDR1 is SNHLY and CDR2 is FYNNEI. The CDR3 DNA sequence: TGTGCCAGCATCCGGGGGAACGCGGTCACTGAAGCTTTCTTT. It yields the protein CASIRGNAVTEAFF.

V is TRBV7-2 and J is TRBJ1-2, with TRBD1 as a possible D gene (5 bases). Per the germline V gene, CDR1 is SGHTA and CDR2 is FQGNSA. There are 15 residues in the CDR3. V shed 1 base and J shed 5 bases, with 14 bases lying between them. CDR3 in DNA: TGTGCCAGCAGCTTAGGAGGTGGGACTCCTTATGGCTACACCTTC. Protein product: CASSLGGGTPYGYTF.

This chain connects TRBV19 to TRBJ1-3; unclear D gene. The CDR3 is made up of 16 amino acids. Germline CDR1 is LNHDA and CDR2 is SQIVND (reference sequence). V lost 7 bases and J 0 bases, leaving 16 bases between the germline ends. The CDR3: CASTPATAVSGNTIYF. CDR3 nucleotide sequence: TGTGCCAGTACCCCTGCGACCGCGGTCTCTGGAAACACCATATATTTT.

The chain couples TRBV5-1 to TRBJ2-1; 10 nucleotides line up with TRBD2. After removal of 7 bases from V and 1 base from J, the junction contained 5 bases not matched to a gene. Germline V lookup: CDR1 SGHRS, CDR2 YFSETQ. This CDR3 has 15 amino acids. The CDR3 protein is CASASGGVSYNEQFF. The CDR3 DNA is TGCGCCAGCGCAAGCGGGGGGGTTTCCTACAATGAGCAGTTCTTC.

The V and J genes are TRBV7-9 and TRBJ1-5; 7 bases align to TRBD1. CDR3 length: 14 residues. Germline trimming cut 3 bases from V and 4 bases from J; bases unmatched to any gene: 3. Germline V gene data show CDR1 as SEHNR and CDR2 as FQNEAQ (reference sequence). DNA for the CDR3: TGTGCCAGCAGCTTTCCAGGGGGTAATCAGCCCCAGCATTTT. This translates into CASSFPGGNQPQHF.

V is TRBV7-3 and J is TRBJ1-2; tentative D call: TRBD1 (5 bases). In germline, CDR1 is SGHTA, CDR2 FQGTGA. This CDR3 is 12 amino acids long. Trimming pared 0 bases from V and 6 bases from J, leaving 5 bases between. The CDR3 sequence: CASSLTGDGYTF. The CDR3 DNA reads as TGTGCCAGCAGCTTAACAGGGGATGGCTACACCTTC.

The CDR3 protein is CASSNRQGTGANVLTF. The CDR3, as DNA: TGCGCCAGCAGCAACCGACAGGGGACTGGGGCCAACGTCCTGACTTTC. The chain carries TRBV5-1 and TRBJ2-6, with TRBD1 matching over 8 bases. CDR3 length equals 16 residues. J gave up 2 bases and V 4 bases, and 5 bases lay outside the gene matches. The germline CDR1 and CDR2 sequences are SGHRS and YFSETQ.

The V and J genes are TRBV5-4 and TRBJ2-3; tentatively, D is TRBD2 (5 bases). This CDR3 has 11 residues. Germline V gives CDR1 SGHNT, CDR2 YYREEE (reference sequence). Trimming pared 5 bases from V and 12 bases from J, leaving 13 bases between. The CDR3 DNA reads TGTGCCAGCAGTATCCCGGACTCCCAGTATTTT. This encodes CASSIPDSQYF.

This clone was seen more than once but under ten times. This chain connects TRBV7-8 to TRBJ1-3; TRBD1 agrees at 12 bases. This CDR3 is built from 20 residues. Germline values: CDR1 SGHVS, CDR2 FQNEAQ. The trim removed 2 bases at V and 0 bases at J, leaving 11 bases unmatched. The CDR3 here is CASSLPSGTGGPSSGNTIYF. Here the CDR3 DNA reads TGTGCCAGCAGCTTACCCTCCGGGACAGGGGGCCCAAGCTCTGGAAACACCATATATTTT.

This chain uses TRBV19 with TRBJ1-2; weak D call: TRBD1 (5 bases). In germline, CDR1 is LNHDA, CDR2 SQIVND (reference sequence). V was pared by 4 bases and J by 2 bases, with 14 bases between. This CDR3 has 15 residues. CDR3 bases: TGTGCCAGTAGTAAACAGGCCTCTGCGAACTATGGCTACACCTTC. Translation: CASSKQASANYGYTF.

The chain carries TRBV10-2 and TRBJ1-1; tentatively, D is TRBD1 (5 bases). Germline loops: CDR1 WSHSY, CDR2 SAAADI. V gave up 2 bases and J gave up 4 bases, with 11 bases separating them. The CDR3 spans 14 residues. The CDR3 region has the DNA TGCGCCAGCAGTGAGATAAGCCAGGGCACTGAAGCTTTCTTT. Protein sequence: CASSEISQGTEAFF.

The V gene is TRBV30, the J gene TRBJ2-7, with D perhaps matching TRBD1 (6 bases). The CDR3 is made up of 12 amino acids. The germline CDR1 and CDR2 sequences are GTSNPN and SVGIG (reference sequence). The V gene lost 2 bases and the J gene lost 6 bases, with 11 bases spanning the gap. DNA of the CDR3: TGTGCCTGGAGTCGTGGGGGCGGCGAGCAGTACTTC. Its protein is CAWSRGGGEQYF.

The V call is TRBV19, the J call TRBJ1-1; 10 bases align to TRBD1. Germline CDR1 and CDR2: LNHDA and SQIVND (reference sequence). The CDR3 totals 14 residues. Unmatched junction bases numbered 8, after V lost 5 bases and J lost 8 bases. As DNA, the CDR3 is TGTGCCAGTAGTGAGAGGGGACAGGGGCCGGAAGCTTTCTTT. Translating gives CASSERGQGPEAFF.

Only a few counts were recorded for this clone. In nucleotides, the CDR3 is TGTGCCAGCACCTACGCCCACGGCTACGAGCAGTACTTC. Translated: CASTYAHGYEQYF. The J gene is TRBJ2-7, the V gene TRBV6-5; D remains unclear. Trimming took 7 bases from V and 3 from J, leaving 13 bases between them. The length of the CDR3 is 13 residues. Germline V gene data show CDR1 as MNHEY and CDR2 as SVGAGI.

Here the CDR3 DNA reads TGCGCCAGCAGCCCTCAGGGGACCTACGAGCAGTACTTC. Translating gives CASSPQGTYEQYF. The rearrangement joins TRBV4-1 to TRBJ2-7, with D possibly matching TRBD1 (6 bases). Trimming left V 4 bases short and J 2 bases short, with 9 bases between. This CDR3 has 13 amino acids. Germline values: CDR1 MGHRA, CDR2 YSYEKL.

This chain links TRBV19 with TRBJ1-1; the D is unclear. CDR3 length: 13 amino acids. In germline, CDR1 is LNHDA, CDR2 SQIVND (reference sequence). Trimming took off 5 bases at V and 0 bases at J, with 7 bases between the two ends. The CDR3 loop is CASSSQMNTEAFF. In DNA, the CDR3 is TGTGCCAGTAGTTCACAAATGAACACTGAAGCTTTCTTT.

The V call is TRBV7-2, the J call TRBJ1-3; D call uncertain. The V gene lost 2 bases and the J gene lost 0 bases, with 17 bases spanning the gap. This CDR3 is 18 amino acids long. Germline CDR1 and CDR2: SGHTA and FQGNSA. CDR3 bases: TGTGCCAGCAGCTTATTGGCGGGCAGGACCCTCTCTGGAAACACCATATATTTT. Translation: CASSLLAGRTLSGNTIYF.

J is TRBJ2-3 and V is TRBV29-1; TRBD2 might be the D (5 bases). The CDR3 extends over 15 amino acids. V was pared by 4 bases and J by 0 bases, with 14 bases between. CDR1 is SQVTM and CDR2 is ANQGSEA in the germline V gene. This chain's CDR3 is CSVAGIPPSTDTQYF. CDR3 nucleotide sequence: TGCAGCGTTGCGGGGATACCACCTAGCACAGATACGCAGTATTTT.